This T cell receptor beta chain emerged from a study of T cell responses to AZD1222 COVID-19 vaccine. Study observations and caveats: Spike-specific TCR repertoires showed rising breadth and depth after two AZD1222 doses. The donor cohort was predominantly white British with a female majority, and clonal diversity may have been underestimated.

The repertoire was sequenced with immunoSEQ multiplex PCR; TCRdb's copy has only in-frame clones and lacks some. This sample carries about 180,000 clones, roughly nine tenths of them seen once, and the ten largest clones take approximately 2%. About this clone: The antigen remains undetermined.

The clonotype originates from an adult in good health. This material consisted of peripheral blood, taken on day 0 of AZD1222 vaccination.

The CDR3 spells CASGTNTEAFF. The DNA for the CDR3 is TGTGCCAGCGGCACGAACACTGAAGCTTTCTTT. The J gene is TRBJ1-1, the V gene TRBV11-2; D gene unclear. This CDR3 has 11 residues. Germline CDR1 reads SGHAT; CDR2 reads FQNNGV. Trimming removed 8 bases from V and 1 base from J, with 5 bases in between. Full variable domain (missing parts from reference TRBV11-2 and TRBJ1-1): EAGVAQSPRYKIIEKRQSVAFWCNPISGHATLYWYQQILGQGPKLLIQFQNNGVVDDSQLPKDRFSAERLKGVDSTLKIQPAKLEDSAVYLCASGTNTEAFFGQGTRLTVV.